This T cell receptor (beta chain) was found in a study of response to subunit inactivated influenza vaccine. TCRdb independently ran MiXCR on the RT-PCR reads; one entry per CDR3 protein. The sample records about 540,000 distinct CDR3 sequences, approximately 24% being singletons. The trim removed 4 bases at V and 3 bases at J, leaving 7 bases unmatched. The CDR3 runs 16 residues. CDR1 is SEHNR and CDR2 is FQNEAQ in the germline V gene (reference sequence). These records were also assigned to another study, of T cells expressing NK-cell markers. That report adds: A 5'RACE template switching approach incorporating UMIs was used to make TCR beta cDNA. Whether the expanded NKG2C+ T cell clones recognized HCMV remained unclear.

The gene calls are TRBV7-9 and TRBJ2-7; 12 bases are a match to TRBD2. The sequencing here drew on CD4+ T cells sorted from PBMCs, taken 11 to 12 days after vaccination. This TCR was sampled from a man aged 50 to 60 who received an inactivated influenza vaccine. CDR3 protein: CASSSASGGAYYEQYF. In nucleotides, the CDR3 is TGTGCCAGCAGCTCCGCTAGCGGGGGGGCCTACTACGAGCAGTACTTC.